This record concerns one T cell receptor beta chain sequence. Its antigen remains unidentified. For the second PCR, which ran for about 6 to 11 cycles, a sample-barcoded 5' primer and a J-beta primer mix were used. Each CDR3 protein is one row after TCRdb ran MiXCR on the 5' RACE reads. This sample has hundreds of thousands of distinct CDR3 sequences, with over 40% found just once. This sample is drawn from a study of blood T cells in healthy people across ages. Study-wide results and caveats: Strong correlation existed between TCR beta diversity and naive T cell percentage. The study could not conclusively compare naive and antigen-experienced cells, given its unsorted PBMCs.

The CDR3 is 15 amino acids. Per the germline V gene, CDR1 is SGHRS and CDR2 is YFSETQ. The ends were cut back, 0 bases at V and 0 bases at J, with 9 bases in the middle. Sequenced input: blood. The gene calls are TRBV5-1 and TRBJ2-5; D is unclear. This clonotype originated in a man older than 75 in good health. Here the CDR3 reads CASSLGRMYQETQYF. The CDR3 DNA reads TGCGCCAGCAGCTTGGGTCGGATGTACCAAGAGACCCAGTACTTC. Complete variable domain (other parts from reference TRBV5-1 and TRBJ2-5): KAGVTQTPRYLIKTRGQQVTLSCSPISGHRSVSWYQQTPGQGLQFLFEYFSETQRNKGNFPGRFSGRQFSNSRSEMNVSTLELGDSALYLCASSLGRMYQETQYFGPGTRLLVL.